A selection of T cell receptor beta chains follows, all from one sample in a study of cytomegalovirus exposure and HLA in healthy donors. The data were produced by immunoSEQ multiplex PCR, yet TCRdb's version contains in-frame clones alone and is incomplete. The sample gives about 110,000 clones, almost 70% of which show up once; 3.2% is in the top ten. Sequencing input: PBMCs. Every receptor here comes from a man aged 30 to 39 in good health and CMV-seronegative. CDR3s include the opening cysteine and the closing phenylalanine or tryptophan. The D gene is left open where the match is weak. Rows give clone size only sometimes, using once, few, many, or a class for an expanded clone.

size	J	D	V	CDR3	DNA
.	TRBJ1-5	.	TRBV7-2	CASSLDGGGDQPQHF	TGTGCCAGCAGCTTAGATGGGGGAGGCGATCAGCCCCAGCATTTT
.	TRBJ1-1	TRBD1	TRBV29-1	CSVIQGANTEAFF	TGCAGCGTTATACAGGGGGCGAACACTGAAGCTTTCTTT
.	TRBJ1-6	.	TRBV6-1	CASSANSPLHF	TGTGCCAGCAGTGCAAATTCACCCCTCCACTTT
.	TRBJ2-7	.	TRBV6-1	CASLWTVNNEQYF	TGTGCCAGCTTGTGGACAGTAAACAACGAGCAGTACTTC
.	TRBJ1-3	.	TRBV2	CASSVESSGNTIYF	TGTGCCAGCAGTGTTGAGAGTTCTGGAAACACCATATATTTT
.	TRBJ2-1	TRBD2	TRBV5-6	CASSLGLAGGSGEQFF	TGTGCCAGCAGCTTGGGGCTAGCGGGAGGGTCAGGTGAGCAGTTCTTC
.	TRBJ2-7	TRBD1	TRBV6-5	CASRAKQGSSYEQYF	TGTGCCAGCAGGGCAAAACAGGGGTCCTCCTACGAGCAGTACTTC
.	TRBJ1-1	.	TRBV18	CASSPDTSYIGVTEAFF	TGTGCCAGCTCGCCGGACACATCCTACATAGGGGTCACTGAAGCTTTCTTT
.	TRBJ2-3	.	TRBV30	CAWKRGGAGADTQYF	TGTGCCTGGAAACGAGGGGGTGCCGGGGCAGATACGCAGTATTTT
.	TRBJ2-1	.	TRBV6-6	CASKVSSYNEQFF	TGTGCCAGCAAAGTGAGCTCCTACAATGAGCAGTTCTTC
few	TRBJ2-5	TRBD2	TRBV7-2	CASSPRGERETQYF	TGTGCCAGCAGCCCCCGGGGGGAGAGGGAGACCCAGTACTTC
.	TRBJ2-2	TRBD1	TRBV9	CASSAGQVNTGELFF	TGTGCCAGCAGCGCAGGACAGGTGAACACCGGGGAGCTGTTTTTT
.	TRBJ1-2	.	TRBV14	CASNQQPGYGYTF	TGTGCCAGCAACCAGCAACCAGGGTATGGCTACACCTTC
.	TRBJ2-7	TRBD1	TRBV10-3	CAISEPRDRVYSKQYF	TGTGCCATCAGTGAGCCTCGGGACAGAGTCTACTCCAAGCAGTACTTC
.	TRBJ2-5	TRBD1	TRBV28	CASTPPGTGRTQYF	TGTGCCAGCACCCCTCCCGGGACAGGCCGGACCCAGTACTTC
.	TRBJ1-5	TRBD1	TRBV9	CASSLTEGASQPQHF	TGTGCCAGCAGCTTGACGGAGGGGGCCAGTCAGCCCCAGCATTTT
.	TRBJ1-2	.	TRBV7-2	CASSSAQGGGYTF	TGTGCCAGCAGCTCTGCCCAGGGAGGTGGCTACACCTTC
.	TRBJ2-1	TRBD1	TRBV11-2	CASTLGGTGPYNEQFF	TGTGCCAGCACCCTCGGAGGGACAGGACCCTACAATGAGCAGTTCTTC
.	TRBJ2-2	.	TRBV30	CTGGGTGELFF	TGTACGGGGGGCGGTACCGGGGAGCTGTTTTTT
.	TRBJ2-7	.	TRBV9	CASSVDSTHYEQYF	TGTGCCAGCAGCGTAGACAGTACCCACTACGAGCAGTACTTC
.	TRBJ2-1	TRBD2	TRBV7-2	CASSLGGLAGAGAYNEQFF	TGTGCCAGCAGCTTAGGGGGACTAGCGGGAGCGGGTGCCTACAATGAGCAGTTCTTC
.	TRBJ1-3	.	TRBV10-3	CAISERGLSGNTIYF	TGTGCCATCAGTGAGAGAGGTCTCTCTGGAAACACCATATATTTT
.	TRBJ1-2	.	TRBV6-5	CASSHQDYGYTF	TGTGCCAGCAGTCACCAGGACTATGGCTACACCTTC
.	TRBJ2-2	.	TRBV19	CASSMGLLNTGELFF	TGTGCCAGTAGTATGGGACTGCTGAACACCGGGGAGCTGTTTTTT
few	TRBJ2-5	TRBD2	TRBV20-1	CNLADQETQYF	TGCAACCTAGCGGACCAAGAGACCCAGTACTTC
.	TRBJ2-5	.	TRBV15	CATRGRQQAQETQYF	TGTGCCACCAGAGGCCGACAGCAAGCTCAAGAGACCCAGTACTTC
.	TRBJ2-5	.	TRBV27	CASSLSKGVGGGGTQYF	TGTGCCAGCAGTTTATCGAAGGGTGTGGGGGGCGGGGGGACCCAGTACTTC
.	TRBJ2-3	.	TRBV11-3	CASSLAGPSTYTQYF	TGTGCCAGCAGCCTTGCGGGGCCTAGCACATATACGCAGTATTTT
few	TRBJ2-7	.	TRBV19	CASTPKGSPYEQYF	TGTGCCAGTACCCCAAAGGGGTCCCCCTACGAGCAGTACTTC
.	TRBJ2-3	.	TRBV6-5	CASSTHARTDTQYF	TGTGCCAGCAGTACTCACGCCCGAACAGATACGCAGTATTTT
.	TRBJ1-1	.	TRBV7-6	CASSSLGGMNTEAFF	TGTGCCAGCAGCTCTCTCGGGGGTATGAACACTGAAGCTTTCTTT
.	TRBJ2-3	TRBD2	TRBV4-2	CASRPGLAGGDTQYF	TGTGCCAGCAGACCGGGACTAGCGGGAGGAGATACGCAGTATTTT
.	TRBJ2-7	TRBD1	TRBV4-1	CASSQEPGQGEAGSSYEQYF	TGCGCCAGCAGCCAAGAGCCGGGACAGGGGGAAGCGGGGTCGTCCTACGAGCAGTACTTC
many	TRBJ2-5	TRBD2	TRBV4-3	CASSESAGGWETQYF	TGCGCCAGCAGCGAATCAGCGGGAGGCTGGGAGACCCAGTACTTC
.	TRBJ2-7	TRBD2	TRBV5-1	CASSWTSGANEQYF	TGCGCCAGCAGCTGGACTAGCGGGGCTAACGAGCAGTACTTC
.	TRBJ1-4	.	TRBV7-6	CASSLAQGPEKLFF	TGTGCCAGCAGCTTAGCTCAGGGTCCCGAAAAACTGTTTTTT
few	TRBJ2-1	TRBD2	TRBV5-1	CASSLVAGDPGDEQFF	TGCGCCAGCAGCTTGGTAGCGGGAGATCCTGGGGATGAGCAGTTCTTC
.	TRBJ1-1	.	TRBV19	CASSIDVAAEAFF	TGTGCCAGTAGTATAGATGTGGCGGCCGAAGCTTTCTTT
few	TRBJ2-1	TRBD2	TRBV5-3	CASGGDRRPYNEQFF	TGTGCCAGTGGGGGGGATAGGAGGCCCTACAATGAGCAGTTCTTC
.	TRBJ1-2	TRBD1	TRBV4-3	CASTPPGTGDGYTF	TGCGCCAGCACCCCACCCGGGACAGGGGACGGCTACACCTTC
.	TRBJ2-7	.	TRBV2	CASSWRDYEQYF	TGTGCCAGCAGTTGGAGGGACTACGAGCAGTACTTC
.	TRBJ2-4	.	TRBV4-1	CASSQAGSSNSQYF	TGCGCCAGCAGCCAAGCAGGCAGCTCAAACAGTCAGTACTTC
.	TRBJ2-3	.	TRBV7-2	CASTVTDTQYF	TGTGCCAGCACAGTCACAGATACGCAGTATTTT
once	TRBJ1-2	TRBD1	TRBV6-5	CASSSSDRGLRGYTF	TGTGCCAGCAGTTCCTCGGACAGGGGGCTAAGAGGCTACACCTTC
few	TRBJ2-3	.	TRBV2	CASSTGSDTQYF	TGTGCCAGCAGTACAGGGTCAGATACGCAGTATTTT